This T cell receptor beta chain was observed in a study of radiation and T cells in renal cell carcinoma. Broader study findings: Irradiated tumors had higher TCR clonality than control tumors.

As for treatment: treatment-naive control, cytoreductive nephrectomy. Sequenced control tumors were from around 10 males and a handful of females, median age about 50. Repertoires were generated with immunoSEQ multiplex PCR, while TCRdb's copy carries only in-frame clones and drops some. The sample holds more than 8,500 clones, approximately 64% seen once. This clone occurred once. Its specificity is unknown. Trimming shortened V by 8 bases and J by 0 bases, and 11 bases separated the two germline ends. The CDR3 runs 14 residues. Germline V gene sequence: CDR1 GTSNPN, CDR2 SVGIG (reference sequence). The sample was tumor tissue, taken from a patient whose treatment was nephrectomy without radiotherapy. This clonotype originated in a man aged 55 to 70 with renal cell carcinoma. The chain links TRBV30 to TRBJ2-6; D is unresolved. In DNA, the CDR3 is TGTGCCCGAAAACAAAACTCTGGGGCCAACGTCCTGACTTTC. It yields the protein CARKQNSGANVLTF.